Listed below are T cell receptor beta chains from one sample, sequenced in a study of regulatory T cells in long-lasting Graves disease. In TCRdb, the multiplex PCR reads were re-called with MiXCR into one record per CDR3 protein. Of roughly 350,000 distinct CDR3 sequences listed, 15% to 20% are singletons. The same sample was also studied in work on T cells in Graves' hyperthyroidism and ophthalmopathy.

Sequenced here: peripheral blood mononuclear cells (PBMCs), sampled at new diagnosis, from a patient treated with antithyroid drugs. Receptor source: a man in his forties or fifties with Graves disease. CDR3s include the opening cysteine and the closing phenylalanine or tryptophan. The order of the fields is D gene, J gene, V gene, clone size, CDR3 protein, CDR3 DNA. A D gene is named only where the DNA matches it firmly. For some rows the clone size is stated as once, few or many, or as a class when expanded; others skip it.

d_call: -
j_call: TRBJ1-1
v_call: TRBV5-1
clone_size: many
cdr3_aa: CASSVGAWDTEAFF
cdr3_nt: TGCGCCAGCAGCGTGGGTGCGTGGGACACTGAAGCTTTCTTT

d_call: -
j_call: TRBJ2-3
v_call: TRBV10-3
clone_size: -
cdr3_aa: CAITQPGTDTQYF
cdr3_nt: TGTGCCATCACTCAGCCAGGCACAGATACGCAGTATTTT

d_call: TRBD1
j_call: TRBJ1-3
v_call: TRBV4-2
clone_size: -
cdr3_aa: CASSQTGTVFYPGNTIYF
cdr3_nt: TGTGCCAGCAGCCAGACCGGGACAGTTTTCTATCCTGGAAACACCATATATTTT

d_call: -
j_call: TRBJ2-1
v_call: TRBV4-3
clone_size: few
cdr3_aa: CASSQDIGGTSYNEQFF
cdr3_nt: TGCGCCAGCAGCCAAGATATTGGGGGCACCTCCTACAATGAGCAGTTCTTC

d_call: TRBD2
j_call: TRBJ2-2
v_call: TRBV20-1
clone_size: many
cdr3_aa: CSARGLAGLNTGELFF
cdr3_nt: TGCAGTGCTAGGGGACTAGCGGGCTTGAACACCGGGGAGCTGTTTTTT

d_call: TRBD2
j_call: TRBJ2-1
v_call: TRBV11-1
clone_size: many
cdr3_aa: CASSLGGRPYNEQFF
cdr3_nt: TGTGCCAGCAGCTTGGGCGGGAGGCCGTACAATGAGCAGTTCTTC

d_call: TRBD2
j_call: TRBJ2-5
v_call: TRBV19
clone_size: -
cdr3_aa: CAAGTSGGAETQYF
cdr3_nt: TGTGCCGCCGGGACTAGCGGGGGGGCGGAGACCCAGTACTTC

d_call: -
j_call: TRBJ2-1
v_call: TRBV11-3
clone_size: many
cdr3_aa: CASTTMDTPDGDEQFF
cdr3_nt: TGTGCCAGCACAACAATGGATACCCCCGATGGGGATGAGCAGTTCTTC

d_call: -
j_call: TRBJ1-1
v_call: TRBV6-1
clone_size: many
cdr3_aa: CASSFGVQAEAFF
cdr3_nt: TGTGCCAGCTCTTTCGGGGTTCAAGCTGAAGCTTTCTTT

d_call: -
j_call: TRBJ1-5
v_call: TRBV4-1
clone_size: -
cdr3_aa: CASSQDRRGGGSNQPQHF
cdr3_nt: TGCGCCAGCAGCCAAGATCGGAGGGGCGGGGGTAGCAATCAGCCCCAGCATTTT

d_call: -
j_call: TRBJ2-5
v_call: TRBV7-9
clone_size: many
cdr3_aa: CASSLARGAETQYF
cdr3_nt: TGTGCCAGCAGCTTAGCTCGGGGTGCGGAGACCCAGTACTTC

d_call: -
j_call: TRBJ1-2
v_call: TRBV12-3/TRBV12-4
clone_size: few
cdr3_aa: CASSFDSIGFYGYTF
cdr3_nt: TGTGCCAGCAGTTTTGACAGTATCGGCTTCTATGGCTACACCTTC

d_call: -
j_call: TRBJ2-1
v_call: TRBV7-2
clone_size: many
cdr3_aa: CASSFALYNEQFF
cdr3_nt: TGTGCCAGCAGCTTCGCCCTCTACAATGAGCAGTTCTTC

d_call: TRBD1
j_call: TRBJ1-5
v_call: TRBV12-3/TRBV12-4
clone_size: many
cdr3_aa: CASSLNQGGDQPQHF
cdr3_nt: TGTGCCAGCAGTTTAAACCAGGGGGGGGATCAGCCCCAGCATTTT

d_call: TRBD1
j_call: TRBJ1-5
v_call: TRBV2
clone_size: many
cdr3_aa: CASKGGSGGPNQPQHF
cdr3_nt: TGTGCCAGCAAGGGCGGGTCAGGGGGTCCCAATCAGCCCCAGCATTTT

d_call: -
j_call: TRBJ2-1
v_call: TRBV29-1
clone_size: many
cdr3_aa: CSVATGPTSFF
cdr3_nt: TGCAGCGTTGCGACCGGTCCTACATCTTTCTTC

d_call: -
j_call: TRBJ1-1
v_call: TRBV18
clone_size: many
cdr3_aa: CASSPRQLYTEAFF
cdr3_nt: TGTGCCAGCTCACCAAGACAGCTCTACACTGAAGCTTTCTTT

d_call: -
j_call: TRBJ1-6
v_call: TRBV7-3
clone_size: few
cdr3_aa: CASSLIGPASGTYNSPLHF
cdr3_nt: TGTGCCAGCAGCTTAATCGGCCCGGCCTCCGGCACCTATAATTCACCCCTCCACTTT

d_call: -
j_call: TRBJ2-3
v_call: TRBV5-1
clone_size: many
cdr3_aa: CASSLVQAKGDTQYF
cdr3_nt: TGCGCCAGCAGCTTGGTTCAGGCCAAAGGGGATACGCAGTATTTT

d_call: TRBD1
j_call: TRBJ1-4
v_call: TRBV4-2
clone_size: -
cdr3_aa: CASSRGQNPATNEKLFF
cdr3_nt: TGTGCCAGCAGCCGGGGACAGAACCCTGCAACTAATGAAAAACTGTTTTTT

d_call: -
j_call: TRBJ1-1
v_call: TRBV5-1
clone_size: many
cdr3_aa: CASSSGIINTEAFF
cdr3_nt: TGCGCCAGCAGCTCCGGGATTATCAACACTGAAGCTTTCTTT

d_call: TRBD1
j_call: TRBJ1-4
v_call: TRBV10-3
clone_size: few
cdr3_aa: CAISANRGLNEKLFF
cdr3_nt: TGTGCCATCAGTGCTAACAGGGGGCTTAATGAAAAACTGTTTTTT

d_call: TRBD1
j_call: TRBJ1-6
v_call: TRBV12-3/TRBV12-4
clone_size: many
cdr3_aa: CASSLTGNNSPLHF
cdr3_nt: TGTGCCAGCAGCTTGACAGGGAATAATTCACCCCTCCACTTT

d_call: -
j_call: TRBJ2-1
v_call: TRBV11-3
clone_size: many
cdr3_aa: CASSLMGSVNEQFF
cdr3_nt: TGTGCCAGCAGCTTAATGGGGAGTGTCAATGAGCAGTTCTTC

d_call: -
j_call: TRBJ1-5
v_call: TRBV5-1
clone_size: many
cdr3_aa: CASSLGGGDQPQHF
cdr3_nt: TGTGCCAGCAGCCTAGGAGGGGGGGATCAGCCCCAGCATTTT

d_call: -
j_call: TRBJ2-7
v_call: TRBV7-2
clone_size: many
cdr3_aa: CASRHTGNSYEQYF
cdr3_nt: TGTGCCAGCAGACATACAGGGAACTCCTACGAGCAGTACTTC